Listed here are 14 T cell receptor beta chains from one sample, sequenced in a study of TIL therapy for anti-PD-1-resistant metastatic lung cancer. The libraries were made with immunoSEQ v3. Assay: immunoSEQ multiplex PCR; the TCRdb copy retains only in-frame clones and omits some. The sample includes 60,000 or so clones, around 68% of them seen just once. Time point reported: pre-treatment sample, taken before nivolumab and TIL therapy. The specimen was blood, collected at baseline. The source of these receptors is a person aged 25 to 80 with non-small cell lung cancer.

The chain joins TRBV7-9 to TRBJ2-7, with 9 positions matching TRBD2. Unmatched junction bases numbered 5, after V lost 1 base and J lost 1 base. This CDR3 region has 16 residues. Germline CDR1 SEHNR, CDR2 FQNEAQ (reference sequence). The CDR3 coding sequence is TGTGCCAGCAGCTTAGGGTTAAGCGGGGGGTCCTACGAGCAGTACTTC. Translation: CASSLGLSGGSYEQYF.

The rearrangement links TRBV11-1 to TRBJ1-3; the D gene is possibly TRBD1 (5 bases). Germline-derived CDR1 and CDR2 are SGHAT and FQDESV (reference sequence). The CDR3 consists of 15 residues. The germline V and J ends were trimmed by 2 bases and 4 bases, with 12 bases remaining between them. The CDR3 region has the DNA TGTGCCAGCAGCTTACGCTGGACACCCGGAAACACCATATATTTT. It codes for CASSLRWTPGNTIYF. The whole variable domain, filled in from reference TRBV11-1 and TRBJ1-3, reads EAEVAQSPRYKITEKSQAVAFWCDPISGHATLYWYRQILGQGPELLVQFQDESVVDDSQLPKDRFSAERLKGVDSTLKIQPAELGDSAMYLCASSLRWTPGNTIYFGEGSWLTVV.

Only a few counts were recorded for this clone. The chain links TRBV7-9 to TRBJ2-1, with TRBD1 matching 7 bases. Germline trimming cut 8 bases from V and 4 bases from J; bases unmatched to any gene: 8. This CDR3 spans 14 amino acids. Germline assignment: CDR1 SEHNR and CDR2 FQNEAQ (reference sequence). The CDR3 DNA follows: TGTGCCAGCCACAGGTCAGGGGGATACAATGAGCAGTTCTTC. Protein sequence: CASHRSGGYNEQFF.

The V call is TRBV7-9, the J call TRBJ2-1; 9 bases agree with TRBD1. Germline V gene sequence: CDR1 SEHNR, CDR2 FQNEAQ (reference sequence). The CDR3 has 19 amino acids. After removal of 4 bases from V and 15 bases from J, the junction contained 28 bases not matched to a gene. The DNA for the CDR3 is TGTGCCAGCAGCTCCCCGGGGGGACAGGGTGGATATGCCCGAGCGCCGGGGTTCTTC. Translating gives CASSSPGGQGGYARAPGFF.

The V gene is TRBV28, the J gene TRBJ2-3; TRBD2 aligns across 13 bases. From germline, CDR1 is MDHEN and CDR2 SYDVKM. The CDR3 length is 15 residues. V lost 6 bases, J lost 9 bases, and 9 bases stayed unmatched. CDR3 coding DNA: TGTGCCAGCAGAAAACTAGCGGGGGGGCCCGGCACGCAGTATTTT. Translated: CASRKLAGGPGTQYF. Full variable domain (rest looked up from reference TRBV28 and TRBJ2-3): DVKVTQSSRYLVKRTGEKVFLECVQDMDHENMFWYRQDPGLGLRLIYFSYDVKMKEKGDIPEGYSVSREKKERFSLILESASTNQTSMYLCASRKLAGGPGTQYFGPGTRLTVL.

This clone was recorded a few times. The chain combines TRBV6-1 with TRBJ1-2, with TRBD1 as a possible D gene (5 bases). CDR3 size: 14 residues. Trimming left V 7 bases short and J 8 bases short, with 20 bases between. Germline CDR1 is MNHNS and CDR2 is SASEGT. CDR3 region: CASIWDGRTGGYTF. The CDR3 coding sequence is TGTGCCAGCATATGGGACGGACGGACGGGGGGCTACACCTTC.

The rearrangement links TRBV6-1 to TRBJ2-7; 8 bases map to TRBD1. V lost 2 bases and J lost 0; bases outside the gene matches: 6. CDR3 length equals 16 residues. CDR1 and CDR2 from the germline V gene are MNHNS and SASEGT. CDR3 sequence (DNA): TGTGCCAGCAGTGAATGGGGGACAGGCGACTCCTACGAGCAGTACTTC. Its translation is CASSEWGTGDSYEQYF.

This clone was observed a few times. The rearrangement joins TRBV2 to TRBJ2-3; D uncertain. Germline CDR1 reads SNHLY; CDR2 reads FYNNEI. Trimming removed 6 bases from V and 4 bases from J, with 5 bases in between. The CDR3 sequence is 11 residues long. The CDR3 coding sequence is TGTGCCAGCAGGGTAGCAGATACGCAGTATTTT. Translating it yields CASRVADTQYF.

This rearrangement joins TRBV9 to TRBJ2-7; 11 bases align to TRBD1. CDR1 is SGDLS and CDR2 is YYNGEE in the germline V gene. V lost 4 bases, J lost 4 bases, and 4 bases stayed unmatched. This CDR3 has 14 residues. CDR3 loop: CASSPGQGAYEQYF. As DNA, the CDR3 is TGTGCCAGCAGCCCCGGACAGGGGGCGTACGAGCAGTACTTC. The complete variable domain, with remaining parts taken from reference TRBV9 and TRBJ2-7, reads DSGVTQTPKHLITATGQRVTLRCSPRSGDLSVYWYQQSLDQGLQFLIQYYNGEERAKGNILERFSAQQFPDLHSELNLSSLELGDSALYFCASSPGQGAYEQYFGPGTRLTVT.

The chain couples TRBV6-6 to TRBJ2-5; possibly TRBD1 for D (6 bases). With 10 bases removed from V and 3 bases from J, the gap between germline ends came to 9 bases. CDR1 is MNHNY, CDR2 SVGAGI, per germline (reference sequence). This CDR3 region has 11 residues. The CDR3 bases are TGTGCCACATACAGGGAAGAGACCCAGTACTTC. Translated: CATYREETQYF.

In this sample, this clone turned up a few times. The chain recombines TRBV11-3 with TRBJ1-6; the D gene is possibly TRBD1 (5 bases). V was clipped by 1 base and J by 9 bases, with 10 bases between them. This CDR3 comprises 14 residues. Germline V gene sequence: CDR1 SGHNT, CDR2 YENEEA. The CDR3 DNA reads as TGTGCCAGCAGCTTAGGAACAGGCGGTTCACCCCTCCACTTT. Translating gives CASSLGTGGSPLHF. Combining the CDR3 with reference TRBV11-3 and TRBJ1-6 gives the whole variable domain EAGVVQSPRYKIIEKKQPVAFWCNPISGHNTLYWYLQNLGQGPELLIRYENEEAVDDSQLPKDRFSAERLKGVDSTLKIQPAELGDSAVYLCASSLGTGGSPLHFGNGTRLTVT.

V usage is TRBV5-1 and J usage is TRBJ1-4; TRBD1 might be the D (5 bases). The germline gives CDR1 SGHRS, CDR2 YFSETQ. V gave up 2 bases and J gave up 8 bases, with 13 bases separating them. The CDR3 is made up of 14 amino acids. The CDR3 spells CASSLEGGGEKLFF. In DNA form, the CDR3 reads TGCGCCAGCAGCTTAGAGGGTGGGGGAGAAAAACTGTTTTTT.

The V call is TRBV6-6, the J call TRBJ2-1, with TRBD2 matching 9 bases. Germline V lookup: CDR1 MNHNY, CDR2 SVGAGI (reference sequence). J gave up 2 bases and V 5 bases, and 7 bases lay outside the gene matches. The CDR3 spans 16 residues. This CDR3 is CASSKGVAGAYNEQFF. In DNA, the CDR3 is TGTGCCAGCAGTAAAGGAGTAGCGGGGGCCTACAATGAGCAGTTCTTC.

This clone appeared a few times. The chain joins TRBV14 to TRBJ1-3; D gene unclear. Germline CDR1 is SGHDN and CDR2 is FVKESK. The length of the CDR3 is 15 residues. The germline V and J ends were trimmed by 5 bases and 1 base, with 12 bases remaining between them. The CDR3 protein is CASSSGKGSGNTIYF. DNA for the CDR3: TGTGCCAGCAGCTCGGGGAAGGGATCTGGAAACACCATATATTTT. The entire variable domain, with the rest obtained from reference TRBV14 and TRBJ1-3, is as follows: EAGVTQFPSHSVIEKGQTVTLRCDPISGHDNLYWYRRVMGKEIKFLLHFVKESKQDESGMPNNRFLAERTGGTYSTLKVQPAELEDSGVYFCASSSGKGSGNTIYFGEGSWLTVV.